Reported below is one T cell receptor beta chain. Its antigen remains unidentified. This CDR3 has 14 amino acids. CDR1 SSHAT and CDR2 FNYEAQ come from the germline V gene (reference sequence). The study subjected TCRalpha and TCRbeta cDNA to two nested PCRs of approximately 16 and 10 cycles. No DNA is given; TCRdb re-called the 5' RACE reads and lists each CDR3 protein once. The repertoire table contains 150,000 to 200,000 distinct CDR3 sequences. This sample stems from a study of monozygotic twins with inflammatory bowel disease. Overall study results and limits: Sharing of clonotypes with others was lower in IBD patients than in healthy twins, and this was especially so with disease activity. IBD-affected twins scored below their healthy co-twins in TCRbeta diversity (inverse Simpson).

The source is a human donor with ulcerative colitis or Crohn's disease, or a healthy co-twin of an affected twin (not recorded which). Sequencing was performed on blood. This rearrangement joins TRBV7-7 to TRBJ2-1. The CDR3: CASSLVAGNNEQFF.